This T cell receptor beta chain was found in a study of T-cell reconstitution after alpha-beta-depleted transplantation in children. General study points: Reportedly, only several hundred clones from non-depleted graft cells drove alpha-beta T-cell counts at about two months. Diversity and T-cell counts at one year after transplant derived mostly from new T cells.

Of note for this clonotype: The target antigen is unknown.

As it was prepared, the TCRbeta library received unique molecular identifiers. TCRdb itself ran the PCR reads through MiXCR, one entry per CDR3 protein. Of around 450,000 distinct CDR3 sequences in the sample, 43% were seen once. This CDR3 comprises 15 residues. With 2 bases clipped from V and 2 bases from J, the junction kept 5 bases outside the gene matches. This receptor was identified in a girl aged 2 to 9 with aplastic anemia, due to receive a stem cell transplant. The specimen comprised PBMCs, sampled before TCRalphabeta/CD19-depleted stem cell transplant. The genes are TRBV23-1 and TRBJ2-7, with TRBD1 matching 8 bases. TRBV23-1 is an open reading frame, and its role is uncertain. The CDR3 region is CASSQKRDRPYEQYF. In DNA, the CDR3 is TGCGCCAGCAGTCAAAAGAGGGACAGGCCCTACGAGCAGTACTTC.